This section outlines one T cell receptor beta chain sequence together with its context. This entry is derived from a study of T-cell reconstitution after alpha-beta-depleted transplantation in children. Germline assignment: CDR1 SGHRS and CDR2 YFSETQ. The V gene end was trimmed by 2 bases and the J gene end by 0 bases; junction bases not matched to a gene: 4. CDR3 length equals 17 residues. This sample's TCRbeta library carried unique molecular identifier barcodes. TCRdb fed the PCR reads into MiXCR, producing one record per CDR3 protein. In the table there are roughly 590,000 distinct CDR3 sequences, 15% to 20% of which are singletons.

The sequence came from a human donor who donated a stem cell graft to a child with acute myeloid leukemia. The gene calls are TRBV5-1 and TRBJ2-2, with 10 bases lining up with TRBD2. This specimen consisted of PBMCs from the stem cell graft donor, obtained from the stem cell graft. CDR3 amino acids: CASSLFSGGTNTGELFF. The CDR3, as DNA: TGCGCCAGCAGCTTATTTAGCGGGGGGACGAACACCGGGGAGCTGTTTTTT.